This T cell receptor beta chain is from a study of T cells in Graves' hyperthyroidism and ophthalmopathy. CDR3 length: 16 residues. The germline V gene has CDR1 DFQATT and CDR2 SNEGSKA (reference sequence). V shed 0 bases, J shed 1 base, and the junction held 7 bases outside the gene matches. This clonotype occurred many times. Its antigen remains unidentified. Uncontrolled infection, other autoimmune disease, pregnancy and lactation each barred patients from inclusion. Used for diagnoses were clinical symptoms, serum thyroxine and TRAb, thyroid ultrasound and orbital computed tomography. Regarding the study as a whole: Appearing also in blood were most of the thyroid clonotypes expanded above 0.001.

Researchers took RNA transcripts and amplified the TCR beta CDR3 regions from them. The HTBI primer set drove a first-round RT-PCR of the TCR CDR3. Each CDR3 protein gets one entry after TCRdb re-called the multiplex PCR reads with MiXCR. The data hold around 520,000 distinct CDR3 sequences, with 12% to 15% observed a single time. Material for sequencing was blood. The source is a woman in her forties with Graves' hyperthyroidism. The chain has TRBV20-1 and TRBJ2-3; the match to TRBD2 covers 7 bases. CDR3: CSARDRAGLGTDTQYF. Written as DNA, the CDR3 is TGCAGTGCTAGAGATCGAGCGGGGTTGGGCACAGATACGCAGTATTTT.